There are many counts of the clone carrying this TCR beta chain. Its antigen is unidentified. This sample stems from a study of T cells in Graves' hyperthyroidism and ophthalmopathy. General study results and limits: Most clonotypes expanded in the thyroid (above 0.001) were also present in blood.

Germline CDR1 SGHAT, CDR2 FQNNGV. V shed 5 bases, J shed 10 bases, and the junction held 7 bases outside the gene matches. This CDR3 is built from 15 residues. RNA transcripts served as the template for amplifying TCR beta CDR3 regions. HTBI primers were used for first-round RT-PCR of the TCR CDR3. MiXCR was run by TCRdb on the multiplex PCR reads, yielding one entry per CDR3 protein. The sample shows roughly 400,000 distinct CDR3 sequences, just under 25% of them seen only once. Diagnosis rested on symptoms, serum thyroxine and TRAb, thyroid ultrasound, and orbital computed tomography. Fresh peripheral blood, about 10 ml of it, supplied the PBMCs.

This chain joins TRBV11-2 and TRBJ2-1, with TRBD2 matching over 14 bases. This receptor was identified in a middle-aged man with Graves' hyperthyroidism. The material sequenced was blood. The chain's CDR3 is CASSRLAGGPGEQFF. The CDR3, as DNA: TGTGCCAGCAGCCGACTAGCGGGAGGGCCGGGGGAGCAGTTCTTC.